This TCR beta chain was captured by sequencing in a study of CD8 T cells in ankylosing spondylitis. CDR1 and CDR2 (germline): DFQATT, SNEGSKA (reference sequence). CDR3 length: 14 residues. Trimming left V 0 bases short and J 7 bases short, with 14 bases between. As to this clonotype: Its target is unknown.

TCRdb independently ran MiXCR on the 5' RACE reads; one entry per CDR3 protein. The sample carries 500,000 to 650,000 distinct CDR3 sequences, about 5.2% recorded once. Whole-study results and caveats: There was a TCR beta motif, made of several highly homologous variants, that appeared characteristic of ankylosing spondylitis blood. Some of the motif variants had earlier been found in reactive arthritis patients' fluid and blood. The authors reported significant enrichment of disease-linked clones in matched ankylosing spondylitis synovial fluid.

The rearrangement joins TRBV20-1 to TRBJ2-3; the D gene is possibly TRBD1 (5 bases). The TCR comes from a male donor with ankylosing spondylitis. Sequenced: blood, either unsorted or a sorted T cell fraction (not recorded which). CDR3 sequence (DNA): TGCAGTGCTAGAGAAGGGGCTGGGGAACATACGCAGTATTTT. Its translation is CSAREGAGEHTQYF.